This TCR beta chain was observed in a study of shared clonotypes between healthy human individuals (dated by TCRdb to about 2020). In terms of the full investigation: Two women and a few men aged 18 to 49 years were included in the cohort. Per donor, three plates each were used for CD4 naive and CD4 memory, two for CD8 naive, and one for CD8 memory. To estimate repertoire size and how much clonotypes are shared between individuals, the study performed deep sequencing of blood TCR repertoires from roughly five healthy adults. Different laboratories and diverse techniques were used to prepare libraries and sequence TCR repertoires, to increase sequencing depth and limit assay-specific biases. Each donor's leukapheresis produced roughly between roughly 0.85 and 10 billion PBMCs.

The donors were healthy, HIV-negative adults who had no recently reported acute infections or vaccinations. Every donor was a Caucasian adult residing in Nashville, Tennessee, USA. CD4+ T cells were enriched through magnetic negative selection, after which naive cells were positively selected on CD45RA and the remaining negative fraction served as the memory subset. After blood collection by leukapheresis, PBMCs were isolated using Ficoll-Histopaque density gradient centrifugation and then cryopreserved in the vapor phase of liquid nitrogen. Analytical flow cytometry was used to check the purity and quantity of every magnetically sorted T cell population. Each sorted fraction had its genomic DNA isolated and then quantified by UV absorbance on a Nanodrop 2000c. The paper's findings and limits, for the study overall: Incomplete sequencing was indicated by rarefaction of sorted-subset datasets, despite the large sequencing depth. When several donors were compared, the shared fraction of clonotypes was approximately 5% for naive CD4, roughly 3.4% for naive CD8, roughly 2.3% for memory CD4, and approximately 0.4% for memory CD8. Sampling was restricted to blood, and TCR repertoires in tissue are likely to differ from TCR repertoires in blood. Because the study included a small number of donors, the genetic and exposure-history diversity represented was limited. Naive subsets generally had larger estimated clonotype richness than memory subsets. Higher generation probabilities were observed for clonotypes shared by all four sorted-subset donors than for non-shared clonotypes. Based on pairwise subsampling, the degree of clonotype sharing among donors was expected to be affected by sequencing depth.

Turning to this clone: Its antigen target is currently unknown. The sample holds no much larger clone one base away, and base qualities are not on file.

TCR CDR3 regions were amplified from genomic DNA by multiplex PCR using the deep immunoSEQ assay. For each cell subset, the extracted genomic DNA was distributed evenly across all wells of several immunoSEQ 96-well plates, and each plate served as one replicate. For sorted subsets, each replicate PCR was loaded with 200 ng genomic DNA, equivalent to roughly 30,000 T cell genomes. Purified libraries were quantified with a Qubit 3.0 fluorometer, sized on a Bioanalyzer 2100, and re-quantified with the KAPA Library Quantification kit. Every immunoSEQ 96-well plate was sequenced on a separate single-read 150-cycle Illumina NextSeq 550 flow cell. The authors' analysis ran thus. Because the immunoSEQ output held only junctional sequences and lacked quality scores, the filtering could not match the filtering applied to full-length reads. Sequences were annotated with PyIR, a Python wrapper for IgBLAST v1.9, using IMGT germline references to assign V/J genes and CDR3. Any read was removed if the V/J assignment was weak (E-value above 1e-6), the CDR3 was missing, or the read contained stop codons, out-of-frame junctions, or ambiguous translated residues. V3J clonotypes were defined as sequences sharing an identical inferred V gene, J gene, and CDR3 amino acid sequence. To compute the percentage overlap between repertoires, the number of shared unique clonotypes was divided by the size of the smaller repertoire. Three approaches were used to assess repertoire richness: RTK rarefaction, the Chao1 estimator, and Recon v2.1 estimates of unobserved clonotypes. Generation probabilities for all TCRbeta clonotypes obtained by the gDNA method from several donors were computed using OLGA. TCRdb retrieved this table from immuneACCESS and kept in-frame rearrangements only. Not all clones are present; in checked studies, unresolved V genes account for under half, and no reason is known for the remainder. That table furnishes V, J and clone size, whereas the DNA furnished D and trimming. Present in this sample are 600,000 to 800,000 clones, around 70% of which were seen just once. About 1.8% of the sample is in the top ten clones.

The trim is 2 bases for V and 0 bases for J, with a gap of 7 bases between the germline ends. The germline V gene sets CDR1 to MGHDK and CDR2 to SYGVNS. The CDR3 contains 14 residues, cysteine and phenylalanine counted. Just CDR3 DNA is preserved here, 42 bases in frame from base 1. The sample consisted of memory CD4+ T cells sorted from blood. Read against the paper, the sample's cell subset or site label means: CD45RA-negative fraction. This clonotype was sampled from a woman in her twenties or thirties in good health. The V and J segments used are TRBV25-1 and TRBJ2-5, and perhaps TRBD2 as D gene, on 6 matching bases. The CDR3 sequence is CASSERDYQETQYF. The sequenced DNA: TGTGCCAGCAGTGAAAGGGACTACCAAGAGACCCAGTACTTC.